These 15 T cell receptor beta chains came from one sample sequenced in a study of shared clonotypes between healthy human individuals. The table came from immunoSEQ multiplex PCR; TCRdb's copy has only in-frame clones and leaves some out. The sample gives under 1,100,000 clones, around 78% of which show up once; roughly 0.57% is in the top ten. Specimen: memory CD4+ T cells from PBMCs. Subset of the sample: CD45RA-negative fraction. These receptors were collected from a man aged 18 to 35 in good health. Some clones in this sample may be carry-over from other donors' samples.

This chain joins TRBV5-1 and TRBJ2-3; 9 nucleotides align to TRBD2. The length of the CDR3 is 15 residues. The germline V gene encodes CDR1 SGHRS and CDR2 YFSETQ. V shed 5 bases, J shed 3 bases, and the junction held 7 bases outside the gene matches. CDR3 coding DNA: TGCGCCAGCAGTCGTAGCGGGGGAGGGACAGATACGCAGTATTTT. Amino acids: CASSRSGGGTDTQYF.

This clone was counted ten times or more. This chain joins TRBV2 and TRBJ1-1; D not certain. The germline gives CDR1 SNHLY, CDR2 FYNNEI. This CDR3 contains 14 residues. V dropped 3 bases and J dropped 1 base, with 9 bases sitting between them. The CDR3 here is CASSERSGNTEAFF. CDR3 coding DNA: TGTGCCAGCAGTGAGAGGTCAGGGAACACTGAAGCTTTCTTT. The variable domain in full, completed from reference TRBV2 and TRBJ1-1, reads EPEVTQTPSHQVTQMGQEVILRCVPISNHLYFYWYRQILGQKVEFLVSFYNNEISEKSEIFDDQFSVERPDGSNFTLKIRSTKLEDSAMYFCASSERSGNTEAFFGQGTRLTVV.

The chain recombines TRBV18 with TRBJ2-5, with TRBD1 matching over 7 bases. Germline-derived CDR1 and CDR2 are KGHSH and LQKENI. J was trimmed by 6 bases and V by 3 bases; bases with no gene match: 10. The CDR3 runs 15 residues. The CDR3 DNA is TGTGCCAGCTCACCCCCAGGGACAGAAACGAAGACCCAGTACTTC. This translates into CASSPPGTETKTQYF.

The chain employs TRBV20-1 and TRBJ2-3; 7 bases map to TRBD2. This CDR3 is built from 11 residues. From germline, CDR1 is DFQATT and CDR2 SNEGSKA (reference sequence). CDR3 sequence reads: CGGGSTDTQYF. CDR3 DNA sequence: TGCGGGGGGGGAAGCACAGATACGCAGTATTTT.

The chain combines TRBV27 with TRBJ2-1; perhaps TRBD2 as D (6 bases). Germline-derived CDR1 and CDR2 are MNHEY and SMNVEV (reference sequence). The CDR3 sequence is 16 residues long. The V end lost 5 bases, the J end lost 7 bases, and 21 bases lay between the germline ends. As DNA, the CDR3 is TGTGCCAGCAGTCACTTCTCCGGGACTCGCTTGAATGAGCAGTTCTTC. Translated: CASSHFSGTRLNEQFF.

This chain links TRBV27 with TRBJ2-4; D remains unclear. V lost 5 bases and J 9 bases, leaving 14 bases between the germline ends. The CDR3 has 13 amino acids. CDR1 is MNHEY, CDR2 SMNVEV, per germline (reference sequence). DNA for the CDR3: TGTGCCAGCAGTCCCACAACTTTCGGCATTCAGTACTTC. This sequence encodes CASSPTTFGIQYF.

The chain has TRBV29-1 and TRBJ1-5; no firm D call. Deletions cut 7 bases from V and 3 bases from J, with 13 bases between. Germline V CDR1 and CDR2: SQVTM, ANQGSEA. This CDR3 contains 13 residues. The CDR3 sequence: CSAWAGDNQPQHF. In DNA form, the CDR3 reads TGCAGCGCGTGGGCGGGCGACAATCAGCCCCAGCATTTT.

This clone occurred a few times. The rearrangement joins TRBV6-5 to TRBJ1-6; D is possibly TRBD1 (6 bases). Trimming pared 2 bases from V and 10 bases from J, leaving 15 bases between. There are 15 residues in the CDR3. Germline values: CDR1 MNHEY, CDR2 SVGAGI. CDR3 protein: CASSYADSRRSPLHF. The CDR3 nucleotides are TGTGCCAGCAGTTACGCGGACAGCAGGCGGTCACCCCTCCACTTT.

The rearrangement joins TRBV28 to TRBJ1-3; D gene uncertain. The CDR3 totals 14 residues. V was shortened by 5 bases and J by 0 bases, with 8 bases between the two germline ends. The V gene's germline CDR1 is MDHEN and CDR2 SYDVKM. CDR3 sequence: CASSRRNSGNTIYF. The CDR3 DNA is TGTGCCAGCAGTCGACGCAACTCTGGAAACACCATATATTTT.

The rearrangement joins TRBV6-6 to TRBJ2-5, with D unclear. This CDR3 is 14 amino acids long. The V gene's germline CDR1 is MNHNY and CDR2 SVGAGI (reference sequence). Trimming cost V 0 bases and J 1 base, with 6 bases left between them. The CDR3 sequence is CASSYSASQETQYF. As DNA, the CDR3 is TGTGCCAGCAGTTACTCGGCCAGCCAAGAGACCCAGTACTTC.

On this clone itself: This sequence is one base from a far larger clone and is likely a read error. Since the CDR3 does not end with the conserved phenylalanine or tryptophan, this likely comes from a read error. The chain carries TRBV29-1 and TRBJ2-7, with D possibly TRBD1 on 5 matching bases. Trimming took off 4 bases at V and 3 bases at J, with 7 bases between the two ends. There are 11 residues in the CDR3. Per germline, CDR1 SQVTM and CDR2 ANQGSEA. This CDR3 is CSVGRGYEQYS. The CDR3 DNA reads as TGCAGCGTTGGAAGGGGCTACGAGCAGTACTCC.

This clone has only a few counts. This specimen includes other DNA sequences encoding the same CDR3. This rearrangement joins TRBV25-1 to TRBJ2-3; 7 nucleotides align to TRBD2. Germline V gives CDR1 MGHDK, CDR2 SYGVNS. V lost 2 bases to trimming and J lost 3 bases; unmatched junction nucleotides: 5. This CDR3 has 15 residues. The CDR3, as DNA: TGTGCCAGCAGTGAAGGCGGGAGTGGGACAGATACGCAGTATTTT. Translation: CASSEGGSGTDTQYF.

The J gene is TRBJ1-1, the V gene TRBV28; 7 bases line up with TRBD1. The CDR3 covers 15 residues. CDR1 MDHEN and CDR2 SYDVKM come from the germline V gene. V shed 5 bases, J shed 0 bases, and the junction held 6 bases outside the gene matches. The CDR3 DNA reads TGTGCCAGCAGTCCAACAGGGGCCTTGAACACTGAAGCTTTCTTT. Amino acid sequence: CASSPTGALNTEAFF.

The V call is TRBV4-2, the J call TRBJ1-2, with TRBD1 matching over 7 bases. CDR3 length equals 14 residues. V lost 4 bases and J lost 5; bases outside the gene matches: 7. Per the germline V gene, CDR1 is LGHNA and CDR2 is YNFKEQ. The CDR3 is CASSRGRTGYGYTF. The CDR3, as DNA: TGTGCCAGCAGCCGAGGAAGGACAGGTTATGGCTACACCTTC.

The V call is TRBV6-6, the J call TRBJ2-3, with 9 bases matching TRBD1. CDR3 length equals 15 residues. V trimming: 0 bases; J trimming: 8 bases; junction bases outside the gene matches: 6. Germline CDR1 is MNHNY and CDR2 is SVGAGI (reference sequence). This CDR3 reads CASSYSGQGRGTQYF. The CDR3 DNA sequence: TGTGCCAGCAGTTACTCCGGACAGGGGCGGGGTACGCAGTATTTT.